This TCR beta chain was obtained from a study of T cell responses to AZD1222 COVID-19 vaccine. Study-wide results and caveats: The breadth and depth of Spike-specific TCRs increased once two AZD1222 doses had been given.

Repertoires were generated with immunoSEQ multiplex PCR, while TCRdb's copy carries only in-frame clones and drops some. The sample lists just over 60,000 clones, 76% seen once, with over 12% in the top ten. Trimming removed 5 bases from V and 2 bases from J; junction bases left unmatched: 5. This CDR3 has 14 amino acids. CDR1 is SEHNR, CDR2 FQNEAQ, per germline (reference sequence). A note on this clone: Its antigen is not identified.

The chain uses TRBV7-9 and TRBJ2-7; 8 bases map to TRBD1. The sequence derives from an adult in good health. Here the sequenced sample was peripheral blood, taken on day 0 of AZD1222 vaccination. The CDR3 is CASSTRTGTYEQYF. The CDR3 coding sequence is TGTGCCAGCAGCACCCGGACAGGGACCTACGAGCAGTACTTC.